This record looks at one TCR beta chain sequence and its context. Its binding antigen is unknown. No base quality values were provided; no much bigger clone lies one nucleotide off. This sample is drawn from a study of control samples from healthy donors and cancer patients (dated by TCRdb to the early 2020s). Preparation of the library involved the immunoSEQ multiplex PCR assay. TCRdb took this table from immuneACCESS and kept in-frame rearrangements with V and J called. Such tables lack part of the clones; where checked against another copy, unresolved V genes explain under half of the gap, and the rest is unexplained. Here the sample has 75,000 to 95,000 clones; 65% to 85% occur a single time. The leading ten clones occupy roughly 40% of the sample. Sequencing was performed on PBMCs. The origin of this receptor is a man in his 70s with lung cancer.

The CDR3 region: CASSSAGTGRYEQYF. Read as DNA, the sequence is TGTGCCAGCAGTTCCGCCGGGACAGGTAGATACGAGCAGTACTTC. Recombination linked TRBV6-5 to TRBJ2-7, with TRBD1 matching 8 junction bases. Including the terminal cysteine and phenylalanine, the CDR3 comprises 15 residues. Of the read, only the CDR3 DNA is kept; its 45 bases are in frame from base 1. Germline trimming amounts to 4 bases on V and 4 bases on J, with 9 as the count of junction bases outside the gene matches. CDR1 and CDR2 are drawn from the germline V gene: MNHEY, SVGAGI.